The clone carrying this T cell receptor beta chain has just one count. Its specificity is not known. The sample originates from a study of T cell responses to AZD1222 COVID-19 vaccine. Broader study findings: Baseline seropositivity characterized only a handful of AZD1222 recipients. Among spike-specific TCRs, nearly half reportedly target unmutated variant regions.

Sequencing was performed with immunoSEQ multiplex PCR; in TCRdb, only in-frame clones are kept and a portion is missing. The sample shows more than 100,000 clones, about 91% of them seen only once. The CDR3 sequence is 16 residues long. V was clipped by 0 bases and J by 4 bases, with 12 bases between them. CDR1 is SGHVS, CDR2 FQNEAQ, per germline. The material was peripheral blood, obtained on day 0 of AZD1222 vaccination. The chain is built from TRBV7-8 and TRBJ2-2; the D is unclear. The source is an adult in good health. DNA of the CDR3: TGTGCCAGCAGCTTAGCGCCCCACGCCATCACCGGGGAGCTGTTTTTT. Encoded protein: CASSLAPHAITGELFF.